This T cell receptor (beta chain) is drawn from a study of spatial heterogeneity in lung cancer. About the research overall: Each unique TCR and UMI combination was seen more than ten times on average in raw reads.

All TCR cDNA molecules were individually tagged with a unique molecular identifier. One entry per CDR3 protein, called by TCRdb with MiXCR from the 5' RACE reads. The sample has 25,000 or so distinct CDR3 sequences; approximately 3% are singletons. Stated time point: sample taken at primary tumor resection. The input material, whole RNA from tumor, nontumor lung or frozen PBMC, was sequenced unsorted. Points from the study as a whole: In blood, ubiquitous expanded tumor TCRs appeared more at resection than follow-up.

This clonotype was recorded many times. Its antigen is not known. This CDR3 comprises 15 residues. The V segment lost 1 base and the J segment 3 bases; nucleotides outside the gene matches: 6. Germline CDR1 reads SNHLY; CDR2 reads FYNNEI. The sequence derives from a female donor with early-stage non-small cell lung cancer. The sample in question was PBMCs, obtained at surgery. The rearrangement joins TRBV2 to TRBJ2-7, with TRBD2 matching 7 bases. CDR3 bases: TGTGCCAGCAGTGAAGGGCTAGCGGACGACTACGAGCAGTACTTC. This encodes CASSEGLADDYEQYF.